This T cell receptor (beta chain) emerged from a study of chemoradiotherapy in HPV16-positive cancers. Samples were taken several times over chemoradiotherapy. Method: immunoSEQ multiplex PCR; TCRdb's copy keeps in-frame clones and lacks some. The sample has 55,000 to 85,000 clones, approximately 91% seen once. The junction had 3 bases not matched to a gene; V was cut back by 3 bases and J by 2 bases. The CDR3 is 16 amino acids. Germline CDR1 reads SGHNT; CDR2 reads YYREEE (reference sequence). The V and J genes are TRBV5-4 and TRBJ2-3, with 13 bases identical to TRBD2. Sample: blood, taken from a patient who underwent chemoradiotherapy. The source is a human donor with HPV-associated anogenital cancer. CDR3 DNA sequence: TGTGCCAGCAGCTCAACTAGCGGGAGGGTCACAGATACGCAGTATTTT. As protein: CASSSTSGRVTDTQYF.